This TCR beta chain was identified during a study of blood T cells in healthy people across ages. The CDR3 loop spans 19 amino acids. Trimming took 1 base from V and 0 from J; bases not matched to a gene: 12. CDR1 LGHDT and CDR2 YNNKEL come from the germline V gene (reference sequence). Findings and limits, study-wide: Unknown CMV status may confound age-related changes in expanded clones. More naive CD4+ cells and higher diversity marked long-lived donors relative to aged donors.

Primers used in a second PCR of about 6 to 11 cycles were a sample-barcoded 5' primer and a J-beta primer mix. TCRdb reanalysed the 5' RACE reads using MiXCR and keeps one entry per CDR3 protein. The sample holds about 1 million distinct CDR3 sequences, 40% to 50% seen once. Healthy Russian Caucasian donors spanned ages about 6 to 95 years. Points on this clonotype: Its antigen is still unknown.

This TCR was sampled from a woman aged 60 to 75 in good health. The chain couples TRBV3-1 to TRBJ2-4, with 7 bases fitting TRBD2. The sequencing input was blood. The CDR3 DNA reads TGTGCCAGCAGCCAAGGGACTAGAGGTTTTATCATAGCCAAAAACATTCAGTACTTC. This translates into CASSQGTRGFIIAKNIQYF.